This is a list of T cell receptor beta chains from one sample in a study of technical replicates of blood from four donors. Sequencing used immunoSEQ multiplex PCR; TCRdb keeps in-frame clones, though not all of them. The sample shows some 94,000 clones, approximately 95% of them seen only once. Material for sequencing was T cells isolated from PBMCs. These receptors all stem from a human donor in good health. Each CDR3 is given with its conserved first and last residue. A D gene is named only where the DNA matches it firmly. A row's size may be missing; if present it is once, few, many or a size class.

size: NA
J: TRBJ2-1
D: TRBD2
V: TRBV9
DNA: TGTGCCAGCAGCGTTCTAGCGGGAGGATACAATGAGCAGTTCTTC
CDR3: CASSVLAGGYNEQFF

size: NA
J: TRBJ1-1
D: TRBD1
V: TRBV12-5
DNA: TGTGCTAGTGGGTTACAGGGGGCGCAAAACACTGAAGCTTTCTTT
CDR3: CASGLQGAQNTEAFF

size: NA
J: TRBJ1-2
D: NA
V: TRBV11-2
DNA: TGTGCCAGCAGCTTAGATATAGACAGCTATGGCTACACCTTC
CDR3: CASSLDIDSYGYTF

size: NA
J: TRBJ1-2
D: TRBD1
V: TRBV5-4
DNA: TGTGCCAGCAGCTTGGACTTATTACGGGACAGTAAGAGGGGCTACACCTTC
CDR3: CASSLDLLRDSKRGYTF

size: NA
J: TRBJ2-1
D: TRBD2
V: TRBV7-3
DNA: TGTGCCAGCAGCTTAACTGGCGGGAGCTCCTACAATGAGCAGTTCTTC
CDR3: CASSLTGGSSYNEQFF

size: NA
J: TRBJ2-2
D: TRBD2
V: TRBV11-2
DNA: TGTGCCAGCAGTCCGGGGGGGACGAACACCGGGGAGCTGTTTTTT
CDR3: CASSPGGTNTGELFF

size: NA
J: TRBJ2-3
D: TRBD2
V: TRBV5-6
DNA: TGTGCCAGCAGCTTGGCGGCTAGCGGTAGCACAGATACGCAGTATTTT
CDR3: CASSLAASGSTDTQYF

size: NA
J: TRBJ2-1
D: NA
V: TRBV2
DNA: TGTGCCAGCAGTGAAAGGGGGAGGGCCGTACCGCCGCTTTACAATGAGCAGTTCTTC
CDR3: CASSERGRAVPPLYNEQFF

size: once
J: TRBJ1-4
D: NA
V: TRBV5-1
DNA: TGCGCCAGCAGCCCTTATCTACCACCCCGTAATGAAAAACTGTTTTTT
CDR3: CASSPYLPPRNEKLFF

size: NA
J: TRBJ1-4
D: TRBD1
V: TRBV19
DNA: TGTGCCAGGATGGAACGCCGGGACAGGGAAATTCACGGTGAAAAACTGTTTTTT
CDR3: CARMERRDREIHGEKLFF

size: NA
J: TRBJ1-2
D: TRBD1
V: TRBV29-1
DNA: TGCAGCGTCCAGGGGGCGAGCTATGGCTACACCTTC
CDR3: CSVQGASYGYTF

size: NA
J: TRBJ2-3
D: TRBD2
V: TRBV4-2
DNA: TGTGCCAGCAGCCAAGATCTAACAGCGGGAATCACAGATACGCAGTATTTT
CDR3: CASSQDLTAGITDTQYF

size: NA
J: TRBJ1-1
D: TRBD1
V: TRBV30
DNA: TGTGCCTGGAGGGGGACAGCTCATGGTGAAGCTTTCTTT
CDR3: CAWRGTAHGEAFF

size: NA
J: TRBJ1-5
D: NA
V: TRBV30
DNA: TGTGCCTGGAGTCCAGGGAACAATCAGCCCCAGCATTTT
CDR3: CAWSPGNNQPQHF

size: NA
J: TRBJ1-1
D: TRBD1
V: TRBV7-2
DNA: TGTGCCAGCAGGATAGGGGGCGCATCGGACACTGAAGCTTTCTTT
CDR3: CASRIGGASDTEAFF

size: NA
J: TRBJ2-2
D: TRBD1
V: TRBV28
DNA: TGTGCCAGCAGAGGCGGGACAGGGGTCCCCGGGGAGCTGTTTTTT
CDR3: CASRGGTGVPGELFF

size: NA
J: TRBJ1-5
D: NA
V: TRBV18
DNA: TGTGCCAGCTCACCCCCTTGGTCCCGGCAGCCCCAGCATTTT
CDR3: CASSPPWSRQPQHF

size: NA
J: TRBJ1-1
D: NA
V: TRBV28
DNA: TGTGCCAGCAGTTTGTCACATAACACTGAAGCTTTCTTT
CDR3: CASSLSHNTEAFF

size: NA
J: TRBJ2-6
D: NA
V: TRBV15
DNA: TGTGCCACCAGCAGAGAACTAGCAGGGCCCAACTCTGGGGCCAACGTCCTGACTTTC
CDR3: CATSRELAGPNSGANVLTF

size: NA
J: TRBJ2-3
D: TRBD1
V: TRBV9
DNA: TGTGCCAGCAGCACATGGACAGGGGGCACAGATACGCAGTATTTT
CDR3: CASSTWTGGTDTQYF

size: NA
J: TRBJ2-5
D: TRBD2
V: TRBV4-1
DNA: TGCGCCAGCAGCCAAGACTTGGGAGGGTTTGAGACCCAGTACTTC
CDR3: CASSQDLGGFETQYF

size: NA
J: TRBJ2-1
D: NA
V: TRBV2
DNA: TGTGCCAGCAGTGAAGATAATGATGAGCAGTTCTTC
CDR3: CASSEDNDEQFF

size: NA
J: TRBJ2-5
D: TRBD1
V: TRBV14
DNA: TGTGCCAGCAGCCAAGTAGGCACAGGGGGGGAGACCCAGTACTTC
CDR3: CASSQVGTGGETQYF

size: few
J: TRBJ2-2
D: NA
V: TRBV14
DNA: TGTGCCAGCAGCCAAGACACAGTCTACACCGGGGAGCTGTTTTTT
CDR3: CASSQDTVYTGELFF

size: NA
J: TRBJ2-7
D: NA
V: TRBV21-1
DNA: TGTGCCAGCAGCAAAGGGACAGGGGGCGAGCAGTACTTC
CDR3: CASSKGTGGEQYF

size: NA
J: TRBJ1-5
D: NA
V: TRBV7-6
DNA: TGTGCCAGCAGCTCCTGGAGGGATCAGCCCCAGCATTTT
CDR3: CASSSWRDQPQHF

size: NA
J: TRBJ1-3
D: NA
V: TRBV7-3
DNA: TGTGCCACCGCGAGCTTCTCTGGAAACACCATATATTTT
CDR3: CATASFSGNTIYF

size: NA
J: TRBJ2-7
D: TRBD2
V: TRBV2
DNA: TGTGCCAGCACAGTCGGAACTAGCGGATTCTACGAGCAGTACTTC
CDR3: CASTVGTSGFYEQYF

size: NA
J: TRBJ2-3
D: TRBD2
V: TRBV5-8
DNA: TGTGCCAGCAGCTGGGCCCTAGGAGGGACTAGCGCTACAGATACGCAGTATTTT
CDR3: CASSWALGGTSATDTQYF

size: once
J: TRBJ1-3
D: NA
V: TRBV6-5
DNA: TGTGCCAGCAGCCCCAGGGTGTCCGGAAACACCATATATTTT
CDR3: CASSPRVSGNTIYF

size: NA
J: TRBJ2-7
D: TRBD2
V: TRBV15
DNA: TGTGCCACCAGCAGAGCCGTCCCCGCTAGCGGCTCATACGAGCAGTACTTC
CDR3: CATSRAVPASGSYEQYF

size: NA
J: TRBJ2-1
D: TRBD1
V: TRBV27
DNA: TGTGCCAGCAGTGCCGGGACAGACCACAATGAGCAGTTCTTC
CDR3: CASSAGTDHNEQFF

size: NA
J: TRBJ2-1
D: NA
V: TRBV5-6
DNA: TGTGCCAGCAGCTTGGGAGACTCGAATGAGCAGTTCTTC
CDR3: CASSLGDSNEQFF

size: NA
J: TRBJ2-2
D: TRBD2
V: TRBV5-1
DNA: TGCGCCAGCAGCTCGATAGCTAGCGGGGTTAACACCGGGGAGCTGTTTTTT
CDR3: CASSSIASGVNTGELFF

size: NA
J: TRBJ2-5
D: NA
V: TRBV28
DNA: TGTGCCAGCAGTTTCAGGAGGGATCAAGAGACCCAGTACTTC
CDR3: CASSFRRDQETQYF

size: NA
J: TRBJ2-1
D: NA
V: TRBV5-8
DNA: TGTGCCAGTCAGCGGGCCTACAATGAGCAGTTCTTC
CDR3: CASQRAYNEQFF

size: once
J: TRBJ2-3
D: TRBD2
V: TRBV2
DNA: TGTGCCAGCAGTGAACAGCGGGAGGATAGCTCAGATACGCAGTATTTT
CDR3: CASSEQREDSSDTQYF

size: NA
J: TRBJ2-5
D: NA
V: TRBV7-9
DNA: TGTGCCAGCAGAGCAGGGTACCAAGAGACCCAGTACTTC
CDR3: CASRAGYQETQYF

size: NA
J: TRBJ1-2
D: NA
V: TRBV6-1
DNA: TGTGCCAGCAGTGTTTCAGTACGGGTCGACCATGGCTACACCTTC
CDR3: CASSVSVRVDHGYTF

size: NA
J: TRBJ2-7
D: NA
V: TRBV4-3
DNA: TGCGCCAGCAGTATTACTGGCTACGAGCAGTACTTC
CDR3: CASSITGYEQYF

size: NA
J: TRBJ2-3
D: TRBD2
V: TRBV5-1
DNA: TGCGCCAGCAGCTTGGGACTAGCGGGAGTCCCAGATACGCAGTATTTT
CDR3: CASSLGLAGVPDTQYF

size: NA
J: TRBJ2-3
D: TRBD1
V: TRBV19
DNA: TGTGCCAGTAGCATGACAGGGGGCTGGGCAGATACGCAGTATTTT
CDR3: CASSMTGGWADTQYF